This T cell receptor (beta chain) is drawn from a study of lymphopenia after photon versus proton radiotherapy. Regarding the study as a whole: Post-nadir diversity loss with photons came from oligoclonal expansion, particularly CD8+ Temra cells. Larger post-nadir TCR diversity loss correlated inversely with survival in deceased patients. Only patients who died were analyzed for survival; proton advantage is unproven. Under photons, naive T cells and diversity fell while effector/memory populations rose.

Only in-frame clones appear in the TCRdb table, and some are missing; sequencing was by immunoSEQ multiplex PCR. This sample yields approximately 7,200 clones, of which more than 85% are seen a single time; about 3.4% belongs to the top ten. The CDR3 consists of 15 residues. Unmatched junction bases numbered 6, after V lost 0 bases and J lost 5 bases. CDR1 and CDR2 (germline): SGHVS, FNYEAQ. With regard to this clone: Its antigen is as yet unknown.

The chain links TRBV7-6 to TRBJ2-5; 7 bases agree with TRBD2. This sequence originates from a woman in her seventies with pancreatic cancer. The material was peripheral blood, obtained from a patient treated with photon-based radiotherapy. The CDR3 nucleotides are TGTGCCAGCAGCTTAGCCGGCGGGGAGGGGGAGACCCAGTACTTC. Encoded protein: CASSLAGGEGETQYF.